This TCR beta chain was captured in a study of cytomegalovirus exposure and HLA in healthy donors. The length of the CDR3 is 19 residues. Germline V lookup: CDR1 SGHAT, CDR2 FQNNGV. With 3 bases clipped from V and 0 bases from J, the junction kept 12 bases outside the gene matches. It was with 60 Vbeta and 13 Jbeta primers that the PCR ran. Measured with immunoSEQ multiplex PCR; TCRdb has only the in-frame clones, and not every one. The sample has fewer than 200,000 clones; less than 90% are singletons. This chain connects TRBV11-2 to TRBJ2-3, with 10 bases lining up with TRBD1. Sequenced: PBMCs. This TCR derives from a man aged 30 to 45 in good health and CMV-seronegative. In DNA, the CDR3 is TGTGCCAGCAGCTTTGACAGGGGGCGCCCTCTGGTCAGCACAGATACGCAGTATTTT. This encodes CASSFDRGRPLVSTDTQYF.